This TCR beta chain was sequenced during a study of cytomegalovirus exposure and HLA in healthy donors. Study-wide points: In a later analysis, V- and J-gene trimming of beta chains associated with a DCLRE1C missense variant, replicated independently. There were fewer than 200 TCR beta chains listed as cytomegalovirus-associated. Later analysis placed DRB1 highest and HLA-C lowest in TCR association rates, which differed by HLA locus.

With regard to this clone: The antigen remains unidentified.

PCR was performed using 60 Vbeta and 13 Jbeta primers. Sequencing was performed with immunoSEQ multiplex PCR; in TCRdb, only in-frame clones are kept and a portion is missing. The sample consists of some 79,000 clones, around 79% of them appearing once. Sequencing was carried out using PBMCs. The TCR originated in a male donor in good health and CMV-seropositive.

Written as DNA, the CDR3 is TGTGCCAGCAGTCCCACTGCTGGTTACCAGACCCAGTACTTC. It specifies CASSPTAGYQTQYF. The chain couples TRBV6-5 to TRBJ2-5; no firm D call. V was trimmed by 5 bases and J by 6 bases, leaving 16 bases between them. The CDR3 has 14 residues. CDR1 and CDR2 (germline): MNHEY, SVGAGI.